The rows below give T cell receptor beta chains drawn from one sample of a study of blood T cell repertoires in COVID-19. Here immunoSEQ multiplex PCR was the method, and the copy in TCRdb shows in-frame clones only, minus some. There are roughly 100,000 clones in the sample; around 90% occur only once, and around 5% lies in the top ten. The sequenced sample consisted of peripheral blood. The receptors shown here come from a woman in her forties or fifties with COVID-19, enrolled during active disease. CDR3s include the opening cysteine and the closing phenylalanine or tryptophan. The D gene is left open where the match is weak. Expanded clones are given a class, and other clones once, few, many or no size at all.

abundance	v_gene	j_gene	d_gene	CDR3nt	CDR3aa
few	TRBV11-3	TRBJ2-1	-	TGTGCCAGCAGCTATGAGTCCGGGGTCAATGAGCAGTTCTTC	CASSYESGVNEQFF
-	TRBV28	TRBJ1-2	-	TGTGCCAGCAGTCAGGGGTATGGCTACACCTTC	CASSQGYGYTF
once	TRBV12-3/TRBV12-4	TRBJ1-1	TRBD1	TGTGCCAGCACCCAACAGGGGGGGACTGAAGCTTTCTTT	CASTQQGGTEAFF
few	TRBV7-8	TRBJ1-2	-	TGTGCCAGCAGCATCGGAGCCTTGAGCGGCTACACCTTC	CASSIGALSGYTF
-	TRBV29-1	TRBJ2-7	-	TGCAGCGTCGGGTGGAGTTCCACGCTCTACGAGCAGTACTTC	CSVGWSSTLYEQYF
-	TRBV6-5	TRBJ1-1	TRBD1	TGTGCCAGCAGTTATGGACAGGGGGCAACTGAAGCTTTCTTT	CASSYGQGATEAFF
-	TRBV20-1	TRBJ1-2	-	TGCAGTGCTAGAGGGGGGGATGGCTACACCTTC	CSARGGDGYTF
-	TRBV4-2	TRBJ2-7	-	TGTGCCAGCAGCCAAGGAGGTATGGGCGGGGGCCCCTCCGAGCAGTACTTC	CASSQGGMGGGPSEQYF
-	TRBV9	TRBJ1-6	-	TGTACCAGCAGCGTAGGACAGAATAATTCACCCCTCCACTTT	CTSSVGQNNSPLHF
once	TRBV30	TRBJ2-7	TRBD1	TGTGCCTGGAGTTGGGGACAGGGCTCCTACGAGCAGTACTTC	CAWSWGQGSYEQYF
-	TRBV9	TRBJ1-3	TRBD1	TGTGCCAGCAATAGACAGGGGAGTGGAAACACCATATATTTT	CASNRQGSGNTIYF
-	TRBV7-3	TRBJ2-1	TRBD2	TGTGCCAGCAGCGCCCCGGGACTAGCGTCGGGGAATGAGCAGTTCTTC	CASSAPGLASGNEQFF
-	TRBV12-3/TRBV12-4	TRBJ2-1	-	TGTGCCAGCAGTTTTTTACGGAATGAGCAGTTCTTC	CASSFLRNEQFF
-	TRBV30	TRBJ1-1	-	TGTGCCTGGAGTTACGGGGAGAACACTGAAGCTTTCTTT	CAWSYGENTEAFF
-	TRBV7-9	TRBJ1-1	TRBD1	TGTGCCAGCAGACTCGGGACAGGGACAAACACTGAAGCTTTCTTT	CASRLGTGTNTEAFF
-	TRBV3-1/TRBV3-2	TRBJ2-1	TRBD2	TGTGCCAGCAGCACCGGGACTAGCGGGGGGGCCCCCAATGAGCAGTTCTTC	CASSTGTSGGAPNEQFF
-	TRBV7-9	TRBJ2-2	TRBD1	TGTGCCAGCAGCGGGGGACAGAGTGCTGCCGGGGAGCTGTTTTTT	CASSGGQSAAGELFF
-	TRBV13	TRBJ1-1	-	TGTGCCAGCAGCCAACAGGGCACTGAAGCTTTCTTT	CASSQQGTEAFF
-	TRBV7-2	TRBJ2-7	TRBD1	TGTGCCAGCAGTCCGGACAGGGGACTCTACGAGCAGTACTTC	CASSPDRGLYEQYF
-	TRBV30	TRBJ1-5	-	TGTGCCTGGAGTGTCTCGGCGGCGTCTGCCCAGCATTTT	CAWSVSAASAQHF
-	TRBV2	TRBJ1-1	-	TGTGCCGCCTTCAGGAACACTGAAGCTTTCTTT	CAAFRNTEAFF
-	TRBV9	TRBJ1-5	-	TGTGCCAGCAGCTTAGGGGCAGAAGTAAAAAATCAGCCCCAGCATTTT	CASSLGAEVKNQPQHF
-	TRBV19	TRBJ1-4	-	TGTGCCAGTAGGGTGTCTGGCTCAAAGGAAAAACTGTTTTTT	CASRVSGSKEKLFF
-	TRBV5-5	TRBJ2-3	-	TGTGCCAGCAGCTTACTTGGCACAGATACGCAGTATTTT	CASSLLGTDTQYF
-	TRBV30	TRBJ2-7	TRBD2	TGTGCCTGGAGTGAGGGGACTAGCGGGGACTACGAGCAGTACTTC	CAWSEGTSGDYEQYF
-	TRBV7-2	TRBJ1-1	-	TGTGCCAGCAGCTTACCAGACAGTAGAGGCACTGAAGCTTTCTTT	CASSLPDSRGTEAFF
-	TRBV19	TRBJ2-7	-	TGTGCCAGTAGTCACAACCCCCAGGCGTTCTACGAGCAGTACTTC	CASSHNPQAFYEQYF
-	TRBV5-1	TRBJ2-2	-	TGCGCCAGCAGCCCGGGAGATGGGACCGGGGAGCTGTTTTTT	CASSPGDGTGELFF
-	TRBV6-6	TRBJ1-1	-	TGTGCTGCAGGGGTGGGCACTGAAGCTTTCTTT	CAAGVGTEAFF
-	TRBV5-4	TRBJ2-1	TRBD2	TGTGCCAGCAGGTCTGGACTAGCGGGGGGGTACAATGAGCAGTTCTTC	CASRSGLAGGYNEQFF
once	TRBV9	TRBJ2-3	-	TGTGCCAGCAGCGCCCCCCTAGTAAATACGCAGTATTTT	CASSAPLVNTQYF
few	TRBV4-1	TRBJ2-7	-	TGCGCCAGCAGCCAAGATTATCAGCGGGCCTACGAGCAGTACTTC	CASSQDYQRAYEQYF
-	TRBV6-5	TRBJ2-1	-	TGTGCCAGCAGTTACTTGGACACCTACAATGAGCAGTTCTTC	CASSYLDTYNEQFF
-	TRBV2	TRBJ2-3	TRBD1	TGTGCCAGCAGTGAGACAGGGGTTTCAGATACGCAGTATTTT	CASSETGVSDTQYF
-	TRBV7-3	TRBJ2-3	TRBD2	TGTGCCAGCAGCTCCAGGAGCGGGGTAGATACGCAGTATTTT	CASSSRSGVDTQYF
-	TRBV4-3	TRBJ1-2	TRBD1	TGCGCCAGCAGCCAAGCCGGGACAGACGCCTATGGCTACACCTTC	CASSQAGTDAYGYTF
-	TRBV19	TRBJ2-1	TRBD2	TGTGCCAGTAGTATTAGCGGGGGACTATACAATGAGCAGTTCTTC	CASSISGGLYNEQFF
-	TRBV6-1	TRBJ2-5	TRBD2	TGTGCCAGCAGTGAAAGTCTGGCGGGGGGGCTTGGAGAGACCCAGTACTTC	CASSESLAGGLGETQYF
few	TRBV7-3	TRBJ2-2	-	TGTGCCAGCAGCCCCCGGGCAGGACTCAACACCGGGGAGCTGTTTTTT	CASSPRAGLNTGELFF
-	TRBV19	TRBJ2-1	TRBD2	TGTGCCAGTAGTTCGTCCGGGACTAGCGGGGGGGCAAATGTGGGTGAGCAGTTCTTC	CASSSSGTSGGANVGEQFF
-	TRBV3-1/TRBV3-2	TRBJ1-1	-	TGTGCCAGCAGCAATACAGGGCCCACTGAAGCTTTCTTT	CASSNTGPTEAFF
once	TRBV11-2	TRBJ1-2	TRBD1	TGTGCCAGCAGCACGCACAGGGGGCTTATAGCTAACTATGGCTACACCTTC	CASSTHRGLIANYGYTF
-	TRBV18	TRBJ2-6	-	TGTGCCAGCTCACTTCGACAGTCCGGAGTCTCTGGGGCCAACGTCCTGACTTTC	CASSLRQSGVSGANVLTF
-	TRBV15	TRBJ1-4	TRBD1	TGTGCCACCAGCAGTGGGACAGGGGTGGACGTAAAACTGTTTTTT	CATSSGTGVDVKLFF
few	TRBV4-2	TRBJ2-7	TRBD2	TGTGCCAGCAGCCAAGAAGTGGGCGGGGGTTCCTACGAGCAGTACTTC	CASSQEVGGGSYEQYF
-	TRBV6-5	TRBJ1-1	TRBD1	TGTGCCAGCACCAAGGGGGCAGGGATGAACACTGAAGCTTTCTTT	CASTKGAGMNTEAFF
-	TRBV4-3	TRBJ1-1	-	TGCGCCAGCAGCCAAGAGTCCAGCGCGGTGGCTTTCTTT	CASSQESSAVAFF
-	TRBV12-5	TRBJ2-1	TRBD1	TGTGCTAGTGGTTTGGCCTGGGACAGGGAGGACTACGGGACGGATGAGCAGTTCTTC	CASGLAWDREDYGTDEQFF
-	TRBV4-1	TRBJ1-1	-	TGCGCCAGCAGCCAAGTCGCCCGGGACACTGAAGCTTTCTTT	CASSQVARDTEAFF
once	TRBV9	TRBJ1-4	TRBD1	TGTGCCAGCAGCGTAGATCCAGGGGGTTCGGAAACTAATGAAAAACTGTTTTTT	CASSVDPGGSETNEKLFF
-	TRBV4-3	TRBJ2-2	TRBD2	TGCGCCAGCAGCCAAGATTGGAGGACTAGTCGAACCGGGGAGCTGTTTTTT	CASSQDWRTSRTGELFF